The subject of this entry is one T cell receptor beta chain. The antigen is undetermined. The data stem from a study of radiation and T cells in renal cell carcinoma. Findings of the study overall: Pretreatment tumor biopsies were lacking, so baseline clonotypes are unknown.

The CDR3 length is 15 residues. The V gene's germline CDR1 is SNHLY and CDR2 FYNNEI. V was clipped by 4 bases and J by 5 bases; unmatched bases: 5. Indicated time point: baseline pretreatment blood. Treatment denoted: 15 Gy SBRT to primary tumor, nephrectomy 4 weeks later. Serial blood draws occurred at baseline and 2 and 4 weeks post-SBRT. The assay was immunoSEQ multiplex PCR, and TCRdb's table has in-frame clones only and misses some. The sample lists about 130,000 clones; over 75% were seen once. This TCR was recovered from a woman between 50 and 59 years old with renal cell carcinoma. Sample: blood, taken from a patient whose treatment included radiotherapy and nephrectomy. This chain connects TRBV2 to TRBJ2-1, with 10 positions matching TRBD1. The CDR3 region has the DNA TGTGCCAGCAGTGCCACCGGGACAGGGGACAATGAGCAGTTCTTC. It specifies CASSATGTGDNEQFF.